The 3 T cell receptor beta chains below all came from one sample that was sequenced in a study of blood T cell repertoires in COVID-19. TCRdb's copy holds only in-frame clones and misses some; the assay was immunoSEQ multiplex PCR. Counted here are more than 200,000 clones, over 75% occurring once; the ten biggest clones make up more than 7%. Material for sequencing was PBMCs or T cells enriched from blood (not recorded which). Source of these receptors: a man aged 25 to 40 in a cohort exposed to, infected with or recovered from COVID-19 (not recorded which).

The V and J genes are TRBV6-5 and TRBJ2-7; maybe TRBD1 (6 bases). Germline-derived CDR1 and CDR2 are MNHEY and SVGAGI. V dropped 5 bases and J dropped 2 bases, with 13 bases sitting between them. The length of the CDR3 is 14 residues. The CDR3, as DNA: TGTGCCAGCAGTCCTTCACAGGGAACCTACGAGCAGTACTTC. This sequence encodes CASSPSQGTYEQYF.

The chain links TRBV2 to TRBJ1-4; D call uncertain. This CDR3 contains 10 residues. Germline V gene lookup returns CDR1 SNHLY and CDR2 FYNNEI. V lost 8 bases to trimming and J lost 8 bases, with 6 bases between them. The CDR3 DNA is TGTGCCAGCGAGGGAGAAAAACTGTTTTTT. Protein product: CASEGEKLFF.

The V and J genes are TRBV4-2 and TRBJ1-2, with D unresolved. Germline V lookup: CDR1 LGHNA, CDR2 YNFKEQ. V was clipped by 5 bases and J by 4 bases, with 5 bases between them. This CDR3 contains 11 residues. The DNA of the CDR3 is TGTGCCAGCAGCACTCGCTATGGCTACACCTTC. This codes for CASSTRYGYTF.